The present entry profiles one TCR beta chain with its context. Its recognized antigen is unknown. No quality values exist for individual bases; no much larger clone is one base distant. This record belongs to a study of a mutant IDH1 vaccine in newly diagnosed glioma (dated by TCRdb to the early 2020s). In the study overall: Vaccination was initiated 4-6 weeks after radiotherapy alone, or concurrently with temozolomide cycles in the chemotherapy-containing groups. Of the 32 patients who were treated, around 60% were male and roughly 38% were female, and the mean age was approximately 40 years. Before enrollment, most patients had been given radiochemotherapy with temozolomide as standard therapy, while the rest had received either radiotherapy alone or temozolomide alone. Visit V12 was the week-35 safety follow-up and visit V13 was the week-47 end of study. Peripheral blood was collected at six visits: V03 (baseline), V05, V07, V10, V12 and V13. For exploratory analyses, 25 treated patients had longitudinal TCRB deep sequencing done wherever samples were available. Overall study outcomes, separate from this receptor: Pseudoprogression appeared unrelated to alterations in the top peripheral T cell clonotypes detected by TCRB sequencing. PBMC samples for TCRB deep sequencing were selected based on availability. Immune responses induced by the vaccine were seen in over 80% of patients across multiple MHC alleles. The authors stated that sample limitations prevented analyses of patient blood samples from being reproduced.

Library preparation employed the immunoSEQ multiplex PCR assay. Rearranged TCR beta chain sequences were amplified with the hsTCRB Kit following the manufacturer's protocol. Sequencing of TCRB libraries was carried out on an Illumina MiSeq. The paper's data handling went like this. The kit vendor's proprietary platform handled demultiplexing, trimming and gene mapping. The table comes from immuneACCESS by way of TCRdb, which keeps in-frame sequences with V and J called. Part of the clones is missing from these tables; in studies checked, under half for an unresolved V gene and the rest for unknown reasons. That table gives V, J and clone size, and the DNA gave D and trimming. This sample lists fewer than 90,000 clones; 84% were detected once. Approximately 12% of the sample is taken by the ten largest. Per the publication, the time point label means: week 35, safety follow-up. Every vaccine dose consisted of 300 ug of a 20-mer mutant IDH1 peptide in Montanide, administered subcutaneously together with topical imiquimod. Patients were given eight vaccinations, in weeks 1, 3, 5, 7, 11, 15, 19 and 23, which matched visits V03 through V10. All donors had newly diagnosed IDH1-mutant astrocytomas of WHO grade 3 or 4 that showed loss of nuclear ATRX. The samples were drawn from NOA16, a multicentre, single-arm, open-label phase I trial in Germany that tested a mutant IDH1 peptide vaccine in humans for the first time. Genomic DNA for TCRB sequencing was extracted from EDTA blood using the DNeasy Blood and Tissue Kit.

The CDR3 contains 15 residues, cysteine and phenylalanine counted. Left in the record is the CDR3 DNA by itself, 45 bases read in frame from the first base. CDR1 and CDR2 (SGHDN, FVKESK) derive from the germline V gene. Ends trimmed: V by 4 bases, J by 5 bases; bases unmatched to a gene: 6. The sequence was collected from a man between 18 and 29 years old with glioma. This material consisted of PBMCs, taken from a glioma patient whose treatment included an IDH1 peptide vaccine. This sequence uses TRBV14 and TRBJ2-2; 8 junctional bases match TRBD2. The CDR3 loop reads CASSPGLDWTGELFF. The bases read TGTGCCAGCAGCCCGGGACTAGACTGGACCGGGGAGCTGTTTTTT.